Each of the 21 T cell receptor beta chains below was sequenced from the same sample in a study of blood T cells in healthy people across ages (dated by TCRdb to the mid-2010s). Library preparation used 5' RACE. The instrument was an Illumina HiSeq 2500. A second 7 to 11 cycle PCR used a sample-barcoded 5' primer and a J-beta primer mix. The public reads were reanalyzed by TCRdb: fastp trimming at Q25, MiXCR alignment, in-frame beta chains only. Identical CDR3 protein sequences are pooled into one entry, listed with their most common genes and DNA. This sample lists roughly 1,000,000 distinct CDR3 sequences; around 25% were detected once. Jointly, the top ten make up about 0.8% of the sample. These data were likewise used in another study, on T cells of mothers and their children.

Sequencing was done on a sample of blood. All receptors derive from a girl aged 2-10 years in good health.

The chain recombines TRBV5-1 with TRBJ2-1; D is perhaps TRBD2 (6 bases). This CDR3 comprises 16 residues. Trimming pared 1 base from V and 6 bases from J, leaving 17 bases between. CDR1 and CDR2 from the germline V gene are SGHRS and YFSETQ. This CDR3 is CASSLPPSRGSNEQFF. CDR3 nucleotide sequence: TGCGCCAGCAGCTTGCCCCCCAGCCGGGGGTCCAATGAGCAGTTCTTC.

The rearrangement links TRBV6-6 to TRBJ2-1; perhaps TRBD2 as D (6 bases). V lost 0 bases, J lost 6 bases, and 15 bases lay in between. This CDR3 has 16 residues. CDR1 is MNHNY and CDR2 is SVGAGI in the germline V gene (reference sequence). The CDR3 nucleotides read TGTGCCAGCAGTTACTCGGGGGAGGAGGTCTTCAATGAGCAGTTCTTC. Translation gives CASSYSGEEVFNEQFF.

This clonotype was recorded at least ten times. V usage is TRBV14 and J usage is TRBJ1-1; D not certain. The length of the CDR3 is 17 residues. Per germline, CDR1 SGHDN and CDR2 FVKESK. V was pared by 0 bases and J by 0 bases, with 14 bases between. Here the CDR3 reads CASSQDMTVALNTEAFF. In nucleotides, the CDR3 is TGTGCCAGCAGCCAAGATATGACTGTTGCTTTGAACACTGAAGCTTTCTTT.

The rearrangement uses TRBV4-1 and TRBJ2-1; the match to TRBD2 covers 7 bases. The CDR3 is 16 amino acids. J gave up 5 bases and V 1 base, and 8 bases lay outside the gene matches. CDR1 is MGHRA, CDR2 YSYEKL, per germline. The CDR3 coding sequence is TGCGCCAGCAGCCAAGGCGCCGCTAGCGGTAACAATGAGCAGTTCTTC. Translating it yields CASSQGAASGNNEQFF.

The chain carries TRBV27 and TRBJ2-5, with 9 nucleotides matching TRBD1. Judging by the DNA end, TRBJ2-7 fits better; the J call may be wrong. From germline, CDR1 is MNHEY and CDR2 SMNVEV (reference sequence). The CDR3 runs to 19 residues. CDR3 in amino acids: CASSLSPGQGVVRFYEQYF. CDR3 DNA sequence: TGTGCCAGCAGTCTCTCCCCGGGACAGGGCGTTGTTCGGTTCTACGAGCAGTACTTC.

This chain links TRBV7-9 with TRBJ2-1; 7 bases are shared with TRBD1. J gave up 6 bases and V 5 bases, and 4 bases lay outside the gene matches. CDR1 is SEHNR and CDR2 is FQNEAQ in the germline V gene (reference sequence). This CDR3 comprises 13 residues. The CDR3 loop reads CASSPRDSNEQFF. The CDR3 nucleotides read TGTGCCAGCAGCCCCCGGGACAGCAATGAGCAGTTCTTC. Filled out from reference TRBV7-9 and TRBJ2-1, the complete variable domain reads DTGVSQNPRHKITKRGQNVTFRCDPISEHNRLYWYRQTLGQGPEFLTYFQNEAQLEKSRLLSDRFSAERPKGSFSTLEIQRTEQGDSAMYLCASSPRDSNEQFFGPGTRLTVL.

This clonotype was seen a few times. This chain connects TRBV20-1 to TRBJ2-4, with D perhaps matching TRBD1 (6 bases). The CDR3 sequence is 13 residues long. Deletions cut 0 bases from V and 8 bases from J, with 11 bases between. Germline lookup yields CDR1 DFQATT and CDR2 SNEGSKA (reference sequence). The CDR3, as DNA: TGCAGTGCTAGAGATCCCCAGGGGTACATTCAGTACTTC. Amino acid sequence: CSARDPQGYIQYF.

This clonotype was found a few times. The rearrangement links TRBV12-3 or TRBV12-4 to TRBJ2-7; perhaps TRBD1 as D (6 bases). The CDR3 contains 14 residues. V lost 5 bases, J lost 4 bases, and 15 bases lay in between. This CDR3 reads CASSTADSNYEQYF. The CDR3 DNA reads TGTGCCAGCAGTACTGCGGACAGCAATTACGAGCAGTACTTC.

With regard to this clonotype: The junction and the germline gene differ at one end; a read error may be behind it. The chain carries TRBV5-1 and TRBJ2-5, with D uncertain. The CDR3 is 14 residues long. In germline, CDR1 is SGHRS, CDR2 YFSETQ. The CDR3 region is CASRLPRMQETRYF. The CDR3 DNA sequence: TGCGCCAGCAGGCTCCCCAGAATGCAAGAGACCCGGTACTTC.

The chain combines TRBV5-6 with TRBJ1-5, with D possibly TRBD1 on 6 matching bases. Between the trimmed V and J ends, which lost 4 bases and 6 bases, there was a span of 11 bases. CDR1 and CDR2 (germline): SGHDT, YYEEEE. This CDR3 is built from 13 residues. The CDR3: CASSTGWGQPQHF. Here the CDR3 DNA reads TGTGCCAGCAGCACAGGGTGGGGTCAGCCCCAGCATTTT.

The J gene is TRBJ2-3, the V gene TRBV7-2; D uncertain. Germline V gene lookup returns CDR1 SGHTA and CDR2 FQGNSA. Trimming shortened V by 1 base and J by 6 bases, and 8 bases separated the two germline ends. The CDR3 extends over 13 amino acids. CDR3: CASSLVYGDTQYF. The CDR3 region has the DNA TGTGCCAGCAGCTTAGTTTATGGCGATACGCAGTATTTT.

This clonotype was counted a few times. The rearrangement joins TRBV12-3 or TRBV12-4 to TRBJ1-6; 7 nucleotides align to TRBD1. The CDR3 has 15 amino acids. The J segment lost 8 bases and the V segment lost 1 base, leaving 5 bases of the junction unmatched. The CDR3 protein is CASSLGQGGDSPLHF. DNA of the CDR3: TGTGCCAGCAGTTTAGGACAGGGAGGGGATTCACCCCTCCACTTT.

This clonotype came up a few times. The chain has TRBV7-2 and TRBJ1-3, with 8 bases identical to TRBD1. The CDR3 sequence is 14 residues long. The junction had 11 bases not matched to a gene; V was cut back by 5 bases and J by 11 bases. Per the germline V gene, CDR1 is SGHTA and CDR2 is FQGNSA. The CDR3 bases are TGTGCCAGCAGCGCCCGGACAGGGTTGGGCGCCATATATTTT. This codes for CASSARTGLGAIYF.

This clonotype was observed a handful of times. The rearrangement uses TRBV7-9 and TRBJ2-5, with D possibly being TRBD1 (6 bases). TRBJ2-7 explains the end of the DNA better; the J call may be wrong. This CDR3 has 16 amino acids. Germline CDR1 is SEHNR and CDR2 is FQNEAQ (reference sequence). CDR3 DNA sequence: TGTGCCAGCAGCTTAACACAGGGCGGGTCCCCCTACGAGCAGTACTTC. Translating it yields CASSLTQGGSPYEQYF.

This clonotype was picked up a small number of times. J is TRBJ2-5 and V is TRBV7-3, with 12 bases fitting TRBD2. This CDR3 is built from 17 residues. V shed 4 bases, J shed 5 bases, and the junction held 11 bases outside the gene matches. Germline V CDR1 and CDR2: SGHTA, FQGTGA. The CDR3 loop is CASSSPSGGEFVETQYF. CDR3 nucleotide sequence: TGTGCCAGCAGCTCTCCTAGCGGGGGGGAGTTCGTGGAGACCCAGTACTTC.

The chain couples TRBV28 to TRBJ2-3; a possible D gene is TRBD1 (5 bases). Trimming pared 4 bases from V and 3 bases from J, leaving 8 bases between. The germline CDR1 and CDR2 sequences are MDHEN and SYDVKM. This CDR3 comprises 13 residues. The chain's CDR3 is CASSYRLTDTQYF. CDR3 DNA sequence: TGTGCCAGCAGTTACAGGCTGACAGATACGCAGTATTTT.

This clonotype was counted only a few times. This sequence joins TRBV10-3 and TRBJ2-3; 9 bases are shared with TRBD1. V lost 10 bases, J lost 6 bases, and 8 bases stayed unmatched. In germline, CDR1 is ENHRY, CDR2 SYGVKD. This CDR3 comprises 13 residues. CDR3 nucleotides: TGTGCCACCCAGGGACAGGGTGAGGATACGCAGTATTTT. This gives the protein CATQGQGEDTQYF.

This chain connects TRBV5-1 to TRBJ2-5, with 7 bases matching TRBD1. V lost 4 bases, J lost 0 bases, and 6 bases stayed unmatched. CDR1 and CDR2 (germline): SGHRS, YFSETQ. CDR3 length: 15 residues. The CDR3 loop reads CASSVTGTDQETQYF. In DNA form, the CDR3 reads TGCGCCAGCAGCGTAACCGGGACAGACCAAGAGACCCAGTACTTC.

The V and J genes are TRBV7-9 and TRBJ1-4; no reliable D call. The CDR3 consists of 15 residues. The germline V gene has CDR1 SEHNR and CDR2 FQNEAQ (reference sequence). Trimming removed 1 base at V and 6 bases at J, with 12 bases between. The CDR3 DNA reads TGTGCCAGCAGCTTAGTGAGAGGGCCAGATGAAAAACTGTTTTTT. Protein: CASSLVRGPDEKLFF.

This clonotype was picked up a small number of times. This sequence joins TRBV6-5 and TRBJ2-7; D is undetermined. The CDR3 runs to 17 residues. V gave up 2 bases and J gave up 5 bases, with 22 bases separating them. Per germline, CDR1 MNHEY and CDR2 SVGAGI. CDR3 sequence: CASSYPSGPLGRDEQYF. CDR3 sequence (DNA): TGTGCCAGCAGTTACCCGAGTGGTCCCCTCGGTAGAGACGAGCAGTACTTC.

This clonotype appeared a few times. The V call is TRBV7-2, the J call TRBJ2-1; 11 bases agree with TRBD2. Germline CDR1 and CDR2: SGHTA and FQGNSA. This CDR3 has 19 residues. J gave up 0 bases and V 5 bases, and 12 bases lay outside the gene matches. CDR3 in DNA: TGTGCCAGCAGCCCAGAGGGGCCTAGCGGGAGGTACTCCTACAATGAGCAGTTCTTC. Its protein product is CASSPEGPSGRYSYNEQFF. Filled out from reference TRBV7-2 and TRBJ2-1, the complete variable domain reads GAGVSQSPSNKVTEKGKDVELRCDPISGHTALYWYRQSLGQGLEFLIYFQGNSAPDKSGLPSDRFSAERTGGSVSTLTIQRTQQEDSAVYLCASSPEGPSGRYSYNEQFFGPGTRLTVL.